The clone carrying this T cell receptor (beta chain) was seen only a few times. Its antigen is not known. This record belongs to a study of T cell repertoires in cytomegalovirus infection. Findings and limits, study-wide: HLA-C-restricted CMV-specific TCR beta clonotypes prevailed in the ex vivo response.

This CDR3 has 16 amino acids. Unmatched junction bases numbered 7, after V lost 5 bases and J lost 2 bases. In TCRdb, the reads were re-called with MiXCR into one record per CDR3 protein. The sample comprises about 770,000 distinct CDR3 sequences, 25% to 30% of which are singletons, and roughly 13% rests with the top ten. This clonotype originated in a human donor in good health (CMV status not recorded). Some clones in this sample may be carry-over from other donors' samples. Specimen: cultured CD8+ T cells from PBMCs, collected from culture after CMV antigen stimulation. This rearrangement joins TRBV12-3 or TRBV12-4 to TRBJ2-2, with 8 bases identical to TRBD1. The CDR3 DNA reads as TGTGCCAGCAGTGACAGGGGATGGATCAACACCGGGGAGCTGTTTTTT. It yields the protein CASSDRGWINTGELFF.